This T cell receptor (beta chain) came from a study of blood T cell repertoires in COVID-19. Repertoires were generated with immunoSEQ multiplex PCR, while TCRdb's copy carries only in-frame clones and drops some. The data show more than 110,000 clones, over 70% seen once. CDR3 size: 15 residues. Trimming left V 8 bases short and J 1 base short, with 16 bases between. Germline V gene sequence: CDR1 SGHVS, CDR2 FQNEAQ. This chain joins TRBV7-8 and TRBJ2-3; weak D call: TRBD2 (5 bases). Material for sequencing was peripheral blood. The source of this sequence is a human donor in a cohort sampled during active COVID-19. This chain's CDR3 is CASRGLNAGTDTQYF. CDR3 nucleotide sequence: TGTGCCAGCCGGGGATTGAATGCGGGCACAGATACGCAGTATTTT.